The 13 T cell receptor beta chains below all came from one sample that was sequenced in a study of patients and donors after allogeneic stem cell transplantation (dated by TCRdb to about 2020). To prepare the library, RT-PCR was applied. This sample was sequenced with a NextSeq 550. TCRdb passed the public sequencing reads through fastp at Q25 and MiXCR, retaining productive beta sequences. When rows share a CDR3 protein, they turn into one entry using the most common DNA and genes. This sample is represented by fewer than 200,000 distinct CDR3 sequences; approximately 30% of them were singletons. Clones ranked in the top ten supply roughly 3.2% of the sample. Sequencing was carried out using blood, either unsorted or a sorted T cell fraction (not recorded which). These receptors were taken from a human donor who was either an allogeneic HSCT recipient or a stem cell or donor lymphocyte infusion donor (not recorded which). It is not recorded whose cells these are; they may come from a transplant donor.

This chain uses TRBV7-9 with TRBJ1-1; 8 bases match TRBD1. The CDR3 covers 15 residues. V lost 4 bases to trimming and J lost 3 bases; unmatched junction nucleotides: 7. The germline V gene encodes CDR1 SEHNR and CDR2 FQNEAQ (reference sequence). The CDR3 spells CASSSRGRRDTEAFF. The CDR3 DNA is TGTGCCAGCAGCTCCAGGGGGCGCCGGGACACTGAAGCTTTCTTT.

V and J are TRBV6-5 and TRBJ2-7; D is ambiguous. Trimming cost V 0 bases and J 0 bases, with 6 bases left between them. CDR1 and CDR2 (germline): MNHEY, SVGAGI. This CDR3 has 14 amino acids. The CDR3: CASSYSDDSYEQYF. For the CDR3, the DNA is TGTGCCAGCAGTTACTCGGATGACTCCTACGAGCAGTACTTC.

V usage is TRBV20-1 and J usage is TRBJ2-1; D is undetermined. CDR3 length: 14 amino acids. Germline CDR1 reads DFQATT; CDR2 reads SNEGSKA (reference sequence). V lost 6 bases and J lost 8, with 20 bases in between. CDR3 sequence (DNA): TGCAGTGCCCTCTACCGCGGAGATTTCTATGAGCAGTTCTTC. Translation gives CSALYRGDFYEQFF.

There are a few counts of this clonotype. The chain links TRBV7-9 to TRBJ2-1; 8 bases fit TRBD2. The V segment lost 1 base and the J segment 5 bases; nucleotides outside the gene matches: 7. The CDR3 loop spans 16 amino acids. Germline CDR1 SEHNR, CDR2 FQNEAQ (reference sequence). Here the CDR3 DNA reads TGTGCCAGCAGCTTAGGTACGGGAGGGAGCCACAATGAGCAGTTCTTC. Its translation: CASSLGTGGSHNEQFF.

The V call is TRBV27, the J call TRBJ1-6, with TRBD1 as a possible D gene (5 bases). V was pared by 4 bases and J by 12 bases, with 19 bases between. There are 15 residues in the CDR3. Germline V lookup: CDR1 MNHEY, CDR2 SMNVEV (reference sequence). CDR3 DNA sequence: TGTGCCAGCAGTTACCCGGACATGGTCAAATTACCCCTCCACTTT. It translates to CASSYPDMVKLPLHF.

The chain recombines TRBV29-1 with TRBJ2-7; 12 bases fit TRBD2. The length of the CDR3 is 14 residues. In germline, CDR1 is SQVTM, CDR2 ANQGSEA. V trimming: 2 bases; J trimming: 1 base; junction bases outside the gene matches: 0. The CDR3 region is CSVETSGRSYEQYF. The CDR3 nucleotides read TGCAGCGTTGAAACTAGCGGGAGGTCCTACGAGCAGTACTTC.

This clonotype was seen only a few times. V gene TRBV6-5 combines with J gene TRBJ2-5; 12 nucleotides agree with TRBD2. CDR3 length equals 16 residues. CDR1 and CDR2 (germline): MNHEY, SVGAGI. The junction had 10 bases not matched to a gene; V was cut back by 7 bases and J by 4 bases. The CDR3 region is CASTEGLAGSLETQYF. CDR3 bases: TGTGCCAGCACCGAAGGACTAGCGGGATCTCTAGAGACCCAGTACTTC.

This clonotype has a handful of counts. The CDR3 DNA sequence: TGTGCCAGCAGCCAAGGTGGGCTAGCGGCCTCTAACACCGGGGAGCTGTTTTTT. Encoded protein: CASSQGGLAASNTGELFF. The J gene is TRBJ2-2, the V gene TRBV4-2; 7 bases are a match to TRBD2. The V segment lost 1 base and the J segment 2 bases; nucleotides outside the gene matches: 10. Germline CDR1 reads LGHNA; CDR2 reads YNFKEQ. The CDR3 loop spans 18 amino acids.

This clonotype has a handful of counts. The rearrangement joins TRBV10-2 to TRBJ2-5, with no clear D. The length of the CDR3 is 11 residues. Per the germline V gene, CDR1 is WSHSY and CDR2 is SAAADI. Deletions cut 6 bases from V and 4 bases from J, with 6 bases between. CDR3 in DNA: TGCGCCAGCAGGAGATCAGAGACCCAGTACTTC. This encodes CASRRSETQYF.

The gene calls are TRBV3-1 and TRBJ2-5; D possibly corresponds to TRBD2 (7 bases). CDR1 and CDR2 from the germline V gene are LGHDT and YNNKEL (reference sequence). Trimming left V 7 bases short and J 4 bases short, with 13 bases between. The CDR3 is 13 residues long. The CDR3 loop reads CASIKGGRETQYF. In DNA, the CDR3 is TGTGCCAGCATCAAGGGGGGGCGAGAGACCCAGTACTTC.

This chain uses TRBV2 with TRBJ2-5; 9 bases fit TRBD1. V trimming: 7 bases; J trimming: 4 bases; junction bases outside the gene matches: 1. The germline V gene has CDR1 SNHLY and CDR2 FYNNEI. The CDR3 has 12 amino acids. This CDR3 is CASKDRGETQYF. DNA for the CDR3: TGTGCCAGCAAGGACAGGGGAGAGACCCAGTACTTC.

The rearrangement links TRBV20-1 to TRBJ1-2; D uncertain. The CDR3 is 12 residues long. Germline V gene data show CDR1 as DFQATT and CDR2 as SNEGSKA (reference sequence). V lost 0 bases, J lost 4 bases, and 6 bases lay in between. The chain's CDR3 is CSARDIGYGYTF. In DNA form, the CDR3 reads TGCAGTGCTAGAGACATTGGCTATGGCTACACCTTC.

In regard to this clonotype: The junction departs from germline at one end; a sequencing error may be responsible. The chain recombines TRBV7-7 with TRBJ2-2; 7 nucleotides align to TRBD2. From germline, CDR1 is SSHAT and CDR2 FNYEAQ (reference sequence). The CDR3 covers 18 residues. The CDR3 DNA follows: TGTGCTAGCAGCTTAGGGCCCCCCGGACTAGGGAACACCGGGGAGCTGTTTTTT. This codes for CASSLGPPGLGNTGELFF.